A selection of T cell receptor beta chains follows, all from one sample in a study of cytomegalovirus exposure and HLA in healthy donors. Some clones are missing from TCRdb's copy, which holds only in-frame ones; the method was immunoSEQ multiplex PCR. The table records around 100,000 clones, less than 80% of them present only once. Sequencing used PBMCs. These receptors were obtained from a woman aged 25 to 39 in good health and CMV-seronegative. Each CDR3 is given with its conserved first and last residue. Fields, in order: clone size, V gene, D gene, J gene, CDR3 protein, CDR3 DNA. The D gene is left open where the match is weak. Some rows have no size entry. The others give once, few or many, or a class for an expanded clone.

abundance: .
v_gene: TRBV7-2
d_gene: .
j_gene: TRBJ2-7
CDR3aa: CASSLAAVFDQYF
CDR3nt: TGTGCCAGCAGTCTGGCAGCGGTGTTCGATCAGTACTTC

abundance: .
v_gene: TRBV27
d_gene: TRBD1
j_gene: TRBJ2-2
CDR3aa: CASSPGQGWAGELFF
CDR3nt: TGTGCCAGCAGCCCGGGACAGGGTTGGGCCGGGGAGCTGTTTTTT

abundance: .
v_gene: TRBV5-8
d_gene: TRBD2
j_gene: TRBJ2-5
CDR3aa: CASTLPSGGETQYF
CDR3nt: TGTGCCAGCACCCTCCCTAGCGGGGGGGAGACCCAGTACTTC

abundance: once
v_gene: TRBV19
d_gene: TRBD1
j_gene: TRBJ1-2
CDR3aa: CASSIGTGGLAGYTF
CDR3nt: TGTGCCAGTAGTATAGGGACAGGGGGTCTGGCTGGCTACACCTTC

abundance: few
v_gene: TRBV21-1
d_gene: .
j_gene: TRBJ1-2
CDR3aa: CASPGGIRSMGYTF
CDR3nt: TGTGCCAGTCCAGGGGGGATAAGATCTATGGGCTACACCTTC

abundance: .
v_gene: TRBV9
d_gene: .
j_gene: TRBJ1-3
CDR3aa: CASSVVGGSGNTIYF
CDR3nt: TGTGCCAGCAGCGTAGTAGGGGGCTCTGGAAACACCATATATTTT

abundance: .
v_gene: TRBV5-5
d_gene: TRBD1
j_gene: TRBJ1-4
CDR3aa: CASSWGDRANEKLFF
CDR3nt: TGTGCCAGCAGCTGGGGGGACAGGGCTAATGAAAAACTGTTTTTT

abundance: few
v_gene: TRBV21-1
d_gene: .
j_gene: TRBJ2-3
CDR3aa: CASSDGLVKDTQYF
CDR3nt: TGTGCCAGCAGCGACGGACTAGTTAAGGATACGCAGTATTTT

abundance: .
v_gene: TRBV5-1
d_gene: TRBD2
j_gene: TRBJ2-5
CDR3aa: CASSETSGKETQYF
CDR3nt: TGCGCCAGCAGCGAAACTAGCGGAAAAGAGACCCAGTACTTC

abundance: .
v_gene: TRBV4-3
d_gene: TRBD2
j_gene: TRBJ2-1
CDR3aa: CASSQGRTSGNNEQFF
CDR3nt: TGCGCCAGCAGCCAAGGACGGACTAGCGGGAACAATGAGCAGTTCTTC

abundance: .
v_gene: TRBV7-9
d_gene: .
j_gene: TRBJ2-1
CDR3aa: CASSLGQGLFNNEQFF
CDR3nt: TGTGCCAGCAGCTTAGGTCAGGGACTCTTTAACAATGAGCAGTTCTTC

abundance: .
v_gene: TRBV5-5
d_gene: .
j_gene: TRBJ2-2
CDR3aa: CASSSTGRGTNTGELFF
CDR3nt: TGTGCCAGCAGCTCGACCGGGCGGGGCACGAACACCGGGGAGCTGTTTTTT

abundance: .
v_gene: TRBV7-9
d_gene: .
j_gene: TRBJ2-7
CDR3aa: CASSLFPRPGVDYEQYF
CDR3nt: TGTGCCAGCAGCTTATTCCCCCGACCAGGGGTCGACTACGAGCAGTACTTC

abundance: .
v_gene: TRBV29-1
d_gene: TRBD2
j_gene: TRBJ2-3
CDR3aa: CSAETSGRATDTQYF
CDR3nt: TGCAGCGCCGAAACTAGCGGGAGGGCCACAGATACGCAGTATTTT

abundance: few
v_gene: TRBV6-1
d_gene: .
j_gene: TRBJ1-5
CDR3aa: CASSYRNQPQHF
CDR3nt: TGTGCCAGCAGTTATCGCAATCAGCCCCAGCATTTT

abundance: .
v_gene: TRBV19
d_gene: .
j_gene: TRBJ1-4
CDR3aa: CASSIGGQKTEKLFF
CDR3nt: TGTGCCAGTAGTATAGGGGGCCAGAAGACTGAAAAACTGTTTTTT

abundance: .
v_gene: TRBV25-1
d_gene: TRBD2
j_gene: TRBJ2-5
CDR3aa: CASSDRTSVKTQYF
CDR3nt: TGTGCCAGCAGTGATAGGACTAGCGTAAAGACCCAGTACTTC

abundance: .
v_gene: TRBV19
d_gene: .
j_gene: TRBJ2-1
CDR3aa: CASSMSVMGLERPDNEQFF
CDR3nt: TGTGCCAGTAGTATGTCCGTTATGGGCCTTGAGAGACCCGACAATGAGCAGTTCTTC

abundance: .
v_gene: TRBV6-5
d_gene: TRBD1
j_gene: TRBJ1-6
CDR3aa: CASRGATGKASPLHF
CDR3nt: TGTGCCAGCAGAGGGGCGACAGGGAAAGCATCACCCCTCCACTTT

abundance: few
v_gene: TRBV11-3
d_gene: TRBD2
j_gene: TRBJ2-1
CDR3aa: CASSFGLAGSGVQFF
CDR3nt: TGTGCCAGCAGCTTTGGACTAGCGGGATCTGGGGTGCAGTTCTTC

abundance: few
v_gene: TRBV9
d_gene: TRBD1
j_gene: TRBJ1-3
CDR3aa: CASSVAGQGAFGSGNTIYF
CDR3nt: TGTGCCAGCAGCGTAGCCGGACAGGGGGCGTTCGGGTCGGGAAACACCATATATTTT

abundance: .
v_gene: TRBV5-6
d_gene: TRBD1
j_gene: TRBJ2-7
CDR3aa: CASSLTPGQGDYEQYF
CDR3nt: TGTGCCAGCAGCTTAACTCCGGGACAGGGGGACTACGAGCAGTACTTC

abundance: once
v_gene: TRBV2
d_gene: .
j_gene: TRBJ2-3
CDR3aa: CASSNRRALTDTQYF
CDR3nt: TGTGCCAGCAGTAACCGGAGGGCGCTCACAGATACGCAGTATTTT

abundance: .
v_gene: TRBV5-1
d_gene: TRBD1
j_gene: TRBJ2-5
CDR3aa: CASSLAGTGEETQYF
CDR3nt: TGCGCCAGCAGCTTGGCCGGGACAGGGGAAGAGACCCAGTACTTC

abundance: .
v_gene: TRBV7-8
d_gene: .
j_gene: TRBJ1-1
CDR3aa: CASSLGGMVGSGAFF
CDR3nt: TGTGCCAGCAGCTTAGGGGGCATGGTCGGGTCCGGGGCTTTCTTT

abundance: .
v_gene: TRBV18
d_gene: .
j_gene: TRBJ2-2
CDR3aa: CASSPQRGGDTGELFF
CDR3nt: TGTGCCAGCTCACCACAGCGAGGGGGGGACACCGGGGAGCTGTTTTTT

abundance: .
v_gene: TRBV7-9
d_gene: .
j_gene: TRBJ2-3
CDR3aa: CASSLEGLGGDTQYF
CDR3nt: TGTGCCAGCAGCTTAGAAGGACTGGGTGGGGATACGCAGTATTTT

abundance: .
v_gene: TRBV7-6
d_gene: TRBD1
j_gene: TRBJ1-2
CDR3aa: CASSLGVGQGRNYGYTF
CDR3nt: TGTGCCAGCAGCTTAGGAGTGGGACAGGGGAGGAACTATGGCTACACCTTC

abundance: .
v_gene: TRBV28
d_gene: .
j_gene: TRBJ2-3
CDR3aa: CASSLKAGRLDTQYF
CDR3nt: TGTGCCAGCAGTTTAAAGGCGGGAAGGTTAGATACGCAGTATTTT

abundance: .
v_gene: TRBV5-1
d_gene: TRBD1
j_gene: TRBJ2-7
CDR3aa: CASSWGTGDRYEQYF
CDR3nt: TGCGCCAGCAGCTGGGGGACAGGGGACCGCTACGAGCAGTACTTC

abundance: .
v_gene: TRBV2
d_gene: TRBD1
j_gene: TRBJ1-5
CDR3aa: CASRRTGSNQPQHF
CDR3nt: TGTGCCAGCAGGCGGACAGGTTCCAATCAGCCCCAGCATTTT

abundance: .
v_gene: TRBV28
d_gene: TRBD1
j_gene: TRBJ1-5
CDR3aa: CASSSSSQGVYSNQPQHF
CDR3nt: TGTGCCAGCAGTTCCTCGTCACAGGGGGTTTATAGCAATCAGCCCCAGCATTTT

abundance: once
v_gene: TRBV6-5
d_gene: TRBD1
j_gene: TRBJ2-2
CDR3aa: CASKMGQGVGELFF
CDR3nt: TGTGCCAGCAAGATGGGACAGGGGGTCGGGGAGCTGTTTTTT

abundance: .
v_gene: TRBV5-1
d_gene: .
j_gene: TRBJ2-7
CDR3aa: CASSLAQAGDLNEQYF
CDR3nt: TGCGCCAGCAGCTTGGCCCAGGCCGGCGACCTCAACGAGCAGTACTTC

abundance: .
v_gene: TRBV7-9
d_gene: TRBD1
j_gene: TRBJ1-1
CDR3aa: CASSSQGLNTEAFF
CDR3nt: TGTGCCAGCAGCTCACAGGGGCTGAACACTGAAGCTTTCTTT

abundance: .
v_gene: TRBV5-4
d_gene: .
j_gene: TRBJ2-2
CDR3aa: CASSRTEAGELFF
CDR3nt: TGTGCCAGCAGCCGGACAGAGGCCGGGGAGCTGTTTTTT

abundance: .
v_gene: TRBV19
d_gene: TRBD2
j_gene: TRBJ2-1
CDR3aa: CASSIVYRAGGSYNEQFF
CDR3nt: TGTGCCAGTAGTATTGTCTACCGAGCGGGAGGATCCTACAATGAGCAGTTCTTC

abundance: .
v_gene: TRBV13
d_gene: TRBD1
j_gene: TRBJ2-7
CDR3aa: CASSGEGQGDYEQYF
CDR3nt: TGTGCCAGCAGCGGAGAGGGACAGGGGGACTACGAGCAGTACTTC

abundance: .
v_gene: TRBV28
d_gene: .
j_gene: TRBJ2-7
CDR3aa: CASSLDSREQYF
CDR3nt: TGTGCCAGCAGTCTGGACAGTAGGGAGCAGTACTTC

abundance: .
v_gene: TRBV19
d_gene: TRBD1
j_gene: TRBJ1-1
CDR3aa: CASSRARGLTEAFF
CDR3nt: TGTGCCAGTAGTCGGGCGAGGGGGCTAACTGAAGCTTTCTTT

abundance: .
v_gene: TRBV19
d_gene: .
j_gene: TRBJ1-3
CDR3aa: CASSVDRFSGNTIYF
CDR3nt: TGTGCCAGTAGTGTTGACAGGTTCTCTGGAAACACCATATATTTT

abundance: .
v_gene: TRBV19
d_gene: TRBD2
j_gene: TRBJ2-3
CDR3aa: CASSSYPGLAGTSTDTQYF
CDR3nt: TGTGCCAGTAGCTCCTACCCGGGACTAGCGGGAACTAGCACAGATACGCAGTATTTT

abundance: .
v_gene: TRBV6-6
d_gene: TRBD1
j_gene: TRBJ2-7
CDR3aa: CASSEPGQATYEQYF
CDR3nt: TGTGCCAGCAGCGAACCGGGACAGGCAACCTACGAGCAGTACTTC

abundance: .
v_gene: TRBV18
d_gene: .
j_gene: TRBJ1-3
CDR3aa: CASSRTGSTGNTIYF
CDR3nt: TGTGCCAGCTCACGAACAGGGTCAACTGGAAACACCATATATTTT

abundance: .
v_gene: TRBV4-3
d_gene: TRBD1
j_gene: TRBJ2-7
CDR3aa: CASSQAGQGTYEQYF
CDR3nt: TGCGCCAGCAGCCAAGCGGGACAGGGGACCTACGAGCAGTACTTC

abundance: .
v_gene: TRBV28
d_gene: TRBD1
j_gene: TRBJ2-3
CDR3aa: CASSLGQGTDTQYF
CDR3nt: TGTGCCAGCAGTCTCGGACAGGGAACAGATACGCAGTATTTT